The clone carrying this TCR beta chain showed up just a few times. What it binds is not known. This sample is part of a study of identical twins. The CDR3 contains 14 residues. V lost 2 bases and J lost 4, with 12 bases in between. Study-level findings and limits: For monozygotic twins, models underestimated out-of-frame TCR alpha sharing.

TCRdb re-called the 5' RACE reads through MiXCR, storing one row per CDR3 protein. The sample has hundreds of thousands of distinct CDR3 sequences, 15% to 20% seen once. These sequences were also reported in another study, on T cells expressing NK-cell markers. As reported in that work: Seven donors tested HCMV-seropositive and one tested seronegative among the eight sequenced. Sorting was limited to alpha-beta TCR-expressing T cells with an anti-gamma-delta TCR antibody in several experiments.

The chain has TRBV12-3 or TRBV12-4 and TRBJ2-7; D is possibly TRBD1 or TRBD2 (6 bases each). This clonotype originated in a woman aged 18-35 years in good health. The sequenced material came from PBMCs. The CDR3 sequence: CASSLSGGRYEQYF. In nucleotides, the CDR3 is TGTGCCAGCAGTTTATCCGGGGGCAGATACGAGCAGTACTTC.